What follows are 10 T cell receptor beta chains derived from one specimen sequenced in a study of control samples from healthy donors and cancer patients. Assay used: immunoSEQ multiplex PCR; TCRdb lists only in-frame clones, some missing. Seen here are 95,000 to 150,000 clones, approximately 93% observed once, and the top ten hold 6% to 8.5%. The material sequenced was blood. The receptor source for this set is a woman between 18 and 30 years old in good health.

The J gene is TRBJ2-4, the V gene TRBV9, with 11 bases lining up with TRBD2. Per germline, CDR1 SGDLS and CDR2 YYNGEE. Unmatched junction bases numbered 3, after V lost 4 bases and J lost 6 bases. The CDR3 totals 14 residues. CDR3: CASSPTSGGNIQYF. In nucleotides, the CDR3 is TGTGCCAGCAGCCCCACTAGCGGGGGAAACATTCAGTACTTC.

This sequence joins TRBV5-6 and TRBJ1-3; the D gene is possibly TRBD1 (5 bases). Trimming left V 2 bases short and J 0 bases short, with 9 bases between. The CDR3 is 15 residues long. Germline CDR1 SGHDT, CDR2 YYEEEE. The CDR3 DNA follows: TGTGCCAGCAGCTTACAGGCTTTCTCTGGAAACACCATATATTTT. Residues: CASSLQAFSGNTIYF.

This clone was counted once. The chain is built from TRBV27 and TRBJ1-2, with a weak D call TRBD1 (6 bases). This CDR3 comprises 16 residues. Germline-derived CDR1 and CDR2 are MNHEY and SMNVEV (reference sequence). V was trimmed by 2 bases and J by 3 bases, leaving 16 bases between them. CDR3 nucleotide sequence: TGTGCCAGCAGTTTAACGGCGAAACAGGGTGACTATGGCTACACCTTC. Translated, it gives CASSLTAKQGDYGYTF.

The chain links TRBV2 to TRBJ2-4; 8 bases are shared with TRBD1. This CDR3 contains 18 residues. Germline-derived CDR1 and CDR2 are SNHLY and FYNNEI. V was clipped by 6 bases and J by 0 bases; unmatched bases: 13. The DNA of the CDR3 is TGTGCCAGCAGCGAGACAGGGGTGTTATTTCTAGCCAAAAACATTCAGTACTTC. Translation: CASSETGVLFLAKNIQYF. The full variable domain, in which reference TRBV2 and TRBJ2-4 provide the parts outside the CDR3, is EPEVTQTPSHQVTQMGQEVILRCVPISNHLYFYWYRQILGQKVEFLVSFYNNEISEKSEIFDDQFSVERPDGSNFTLKIRSTKLEDSAMYFCASSETGVLFLAKNIQYFGAGTRLSVL.

This chain links TRBV5-8 with TRBJ2-7; 9 bases are shared with TRBD1. The germline CDR1 and CDR2 sequences are SGHTS and YDEGEE. Trimming at V came to 4 bases and at J to 4 bases, leaving 3 bases not matched to a gene. The CDR3 length is 13 residues. CDR3 region: CASSLDRGYEQYF. The CDR3 DNA follows: TGTGCCAGCAGCCTCGACAGGGGGTACGAGCAGTACTTC.

The rearrangement uses TRBV5-6 and TRBJ2-7, with TRBD1 identical over 9 bases. The CDR3 has 17 residues. V trimming: 2 bases; J trimming: 3 bases; junction bases outside the gene matches: 12. Germline V lookup: CDR1 SGHDT, CDR2 YYEEEE. The DNA for the CDR3 is TGTGCCAGCAGCTTAGCCGCGGGGACAGGGCGAATCTACGAGCAGTACTTC. This sequence encodes CASSLAAGTGRIYEQYF.

The chain carries TRBV12-3 or TRBV12-4 and TRBJ2-7; D unclear. There are 13 residues in the CDR3. The V end was cut by 2 bases, the J end by 6 bases, with 11 bases between. Here the CDR3 reads CASSLLSGLEQYF. The CDR3 bases are TGTGCCAGCAGTTTATTGTCGGGTCTCGAGCAGTACTTC.

This clone was observed once. The rearrangement links TRBV30 to TRBJ2-7, with a weak D call TRBD1 (6 bases). This CDR3 region has 12 residues. Germline V CDR1 and CDR2: GTSNPN, SVGIG (reference sequence). V dropped 1 base and J dropped 5 bases, with 9 bases sitting between them. CDR3 DNA sequence: TGTGCCTGGAGTGGACAGGCTAACGAGCAGTACTTC. Encoded protein: CAWSGQANEQYF.

The chain carries TRBV14 and TRBJ1-2; 11 nucleotides agree with TRBD1. The ends lost 1 base at V and 5 bases at J; junction bases unmatched: 6. The CDR3 totals 16 residues. Germline CDR1 and CDR2: SGHDN and FVKESK. DNA of the CDR3: TGTGCCAGCAGCCAAGGGGGAGGACAGGGGGCATATGGCTACACCTTC. This codes for CASSQGGGQGAYGYTF.

This chain uses TRBV7-9 with TRBJ1-2, with 10 bases aligning to TRBD1. CDR3 length equals 13 residues. V shed 1 base, J shed 9 bases, and the junction held 2 bases outside the gene matches. Germline V gives CDR1 SEHNR, CDR2 FQNEAQ (reference sequence). The CDR3 DNA follows: TGTGCCAGCAGCTTAGGGACAGGGGGGAGCTACACCTTC. Protein sequence: CASSLGTGGSYTF.